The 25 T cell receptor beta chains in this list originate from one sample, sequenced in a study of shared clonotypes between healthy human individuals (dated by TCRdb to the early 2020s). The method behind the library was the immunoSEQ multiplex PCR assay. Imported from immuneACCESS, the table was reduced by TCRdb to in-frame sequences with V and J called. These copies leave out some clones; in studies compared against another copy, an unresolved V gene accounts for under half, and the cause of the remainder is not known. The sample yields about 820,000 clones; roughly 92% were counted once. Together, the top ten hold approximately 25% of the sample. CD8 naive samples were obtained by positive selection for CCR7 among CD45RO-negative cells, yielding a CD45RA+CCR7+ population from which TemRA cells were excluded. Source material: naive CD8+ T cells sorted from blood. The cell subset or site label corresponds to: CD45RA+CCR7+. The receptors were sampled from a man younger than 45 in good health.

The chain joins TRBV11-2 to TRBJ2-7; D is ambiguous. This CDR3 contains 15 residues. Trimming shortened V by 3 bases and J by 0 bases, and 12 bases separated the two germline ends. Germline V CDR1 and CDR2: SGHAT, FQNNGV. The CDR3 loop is CASSFEYWSSYEQYF. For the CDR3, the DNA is TGTGCCAGCAGCTTTGAGTACTGGAGCTCCTACGAGCAGTACTTC.

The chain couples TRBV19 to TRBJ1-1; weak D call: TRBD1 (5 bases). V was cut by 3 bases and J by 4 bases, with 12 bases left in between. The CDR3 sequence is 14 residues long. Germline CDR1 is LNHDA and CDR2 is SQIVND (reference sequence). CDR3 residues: CASSIAGPFTEAFF. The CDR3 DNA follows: TGTGCCAGTAGTATCGCGGGACCTTTCACTGAAGCTTTCTTT. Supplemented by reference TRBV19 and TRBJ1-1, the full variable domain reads DGGITQSPKYLFRKEGQNVTLSCEQNLNHDAMYWYRQDPGQGLRLIYYSQIVNDFQKGDIAEGYSVSREKKESFPLTVTSAQKNPTAFYLCASSIAGPFTEAFFGQGTRLTVV.

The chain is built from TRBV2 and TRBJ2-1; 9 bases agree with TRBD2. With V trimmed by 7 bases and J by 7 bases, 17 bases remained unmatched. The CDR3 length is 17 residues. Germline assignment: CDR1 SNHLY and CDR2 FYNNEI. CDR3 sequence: CASIQTPGSGSGNEQFF. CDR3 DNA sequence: TGTGCCAGCATTCAAACCCCCGGTAGCGGGAGTGGAAATGAGCAGTTCTTC.

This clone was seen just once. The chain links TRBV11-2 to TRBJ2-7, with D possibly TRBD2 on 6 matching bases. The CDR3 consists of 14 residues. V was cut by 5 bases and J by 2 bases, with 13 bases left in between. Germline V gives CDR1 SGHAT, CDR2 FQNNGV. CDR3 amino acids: CASSPSGPAYEQYF. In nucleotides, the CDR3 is TGTGCCAGCAGCCCGAGCGGGCCGGCCTACGAGCAGTACTTC.

CDR3 region: CASSPSPGVESHTGELFF. CDR3 sequence (DNA): TGCGCCAGCAGTCCTTCTCCCGGGGTGGAGAGCCACACCGGGGAGCTGTTTTTT. The chain carries TRBV5-1 and TRBJ2-2, with D maybe TRBD2 (5 bases). Germline loops: CDR1 SGHRS, CDR2 YFSETQ. The V gene lost 5 bases and the J gene lost 3 bases, with 23 bases spanning the gap. The CDR3 sequence is 18 residues long.

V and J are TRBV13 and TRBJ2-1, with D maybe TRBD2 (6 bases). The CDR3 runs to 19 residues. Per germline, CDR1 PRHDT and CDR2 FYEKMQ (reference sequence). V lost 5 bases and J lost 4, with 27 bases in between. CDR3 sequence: CASSPLLSPGLASYNEQFF. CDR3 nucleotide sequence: TGTGCCAGCAGCCCCCTGCTGTCCCCCGGCCTAGCGAGTTACAATGAGCAGTTCTTC.

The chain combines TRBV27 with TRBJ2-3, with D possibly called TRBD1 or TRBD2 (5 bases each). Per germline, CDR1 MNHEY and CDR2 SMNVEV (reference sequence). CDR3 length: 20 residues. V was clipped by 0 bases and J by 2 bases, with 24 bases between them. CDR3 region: CASSLSAGDVRDQHTDTQYF. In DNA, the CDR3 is TGTGCCAGCAGTTTATCTGCCGGAGATGTCAGGGACCAACACACAGATACGCAGTATTTT.

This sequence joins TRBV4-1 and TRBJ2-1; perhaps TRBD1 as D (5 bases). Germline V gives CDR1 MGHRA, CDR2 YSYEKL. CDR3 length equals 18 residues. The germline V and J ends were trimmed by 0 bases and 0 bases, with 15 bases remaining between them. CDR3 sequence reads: CASSQDQGGLSSYNEQFF. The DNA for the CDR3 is TGCGCCAGCAGCCAAGATCAGGGTGGCCTGAGCTCCTACAATGAGCAGTTCTTC.

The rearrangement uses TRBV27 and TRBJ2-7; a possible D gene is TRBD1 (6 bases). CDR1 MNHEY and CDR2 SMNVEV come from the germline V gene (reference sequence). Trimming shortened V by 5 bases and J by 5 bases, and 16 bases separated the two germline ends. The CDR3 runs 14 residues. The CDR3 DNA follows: TGTGCCAGCAGTCGCCCAGGGGTGGTCCACGAGCAGTACTTC. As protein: CASSRPGVVHEQYF.

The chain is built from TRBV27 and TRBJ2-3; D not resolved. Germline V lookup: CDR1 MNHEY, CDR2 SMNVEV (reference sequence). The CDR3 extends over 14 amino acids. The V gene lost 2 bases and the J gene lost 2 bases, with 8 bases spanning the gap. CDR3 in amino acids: CASSLVGNTDTQYF. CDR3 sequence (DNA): TGTGCCAGCAGTTTAGTGGGGAACACAGATACGCAGTATTTT.

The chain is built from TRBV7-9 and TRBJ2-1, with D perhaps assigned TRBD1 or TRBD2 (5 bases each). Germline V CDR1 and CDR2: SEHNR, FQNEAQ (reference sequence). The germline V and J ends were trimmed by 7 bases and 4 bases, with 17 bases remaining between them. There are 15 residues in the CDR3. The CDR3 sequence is CASTRDGGYYNEQFF. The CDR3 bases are TGTGCCAGCACCCGGGACGGTGGTTATTACAATGAGCAGTTCTTC.

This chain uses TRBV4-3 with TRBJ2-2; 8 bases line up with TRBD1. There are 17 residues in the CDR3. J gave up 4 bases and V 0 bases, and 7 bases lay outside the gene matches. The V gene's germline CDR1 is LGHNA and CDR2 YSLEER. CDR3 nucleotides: TGCGCCAGCAGCCAAGATTTGTGGACAGGGTCCACCGGGGAGCTGTTTTTT. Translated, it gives CASSQDLWTGSTGELFF.

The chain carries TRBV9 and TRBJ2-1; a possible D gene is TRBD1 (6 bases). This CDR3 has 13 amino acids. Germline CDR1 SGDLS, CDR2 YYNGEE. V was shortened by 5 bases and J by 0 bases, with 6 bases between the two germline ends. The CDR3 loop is CASRGGSYNEQFF. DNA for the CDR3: TGTGCCAGCAGAGGGGGCTCCTACAATGAGCAGTTCTTC.

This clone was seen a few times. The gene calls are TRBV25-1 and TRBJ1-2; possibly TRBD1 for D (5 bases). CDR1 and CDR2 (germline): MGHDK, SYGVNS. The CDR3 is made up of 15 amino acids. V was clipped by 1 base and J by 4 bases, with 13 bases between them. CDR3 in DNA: TGTGCCAGCAGTGAATCAGGGTTTTCTTTCTATGGCTACACCTTC. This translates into CASSESGFSFYGYTF.

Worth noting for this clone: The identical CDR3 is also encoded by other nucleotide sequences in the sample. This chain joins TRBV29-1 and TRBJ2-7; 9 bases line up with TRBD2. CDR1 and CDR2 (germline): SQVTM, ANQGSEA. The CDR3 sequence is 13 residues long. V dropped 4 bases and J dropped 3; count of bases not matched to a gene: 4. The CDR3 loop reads CSVGLAGNYEQYF. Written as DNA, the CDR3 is TGCAGCGTTGGTCTAGCGGGGAACTACGAGCAGTACTTC.

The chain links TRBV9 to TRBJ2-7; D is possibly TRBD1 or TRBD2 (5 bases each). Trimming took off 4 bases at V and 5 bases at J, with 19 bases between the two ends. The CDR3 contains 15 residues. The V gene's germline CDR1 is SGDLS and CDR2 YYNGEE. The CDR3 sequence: CASSPRADIWDEQYF. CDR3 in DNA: TGTGCCAGCAGCCCCCGAGCGGACATTTGGGACGAGCAGTACTTC.

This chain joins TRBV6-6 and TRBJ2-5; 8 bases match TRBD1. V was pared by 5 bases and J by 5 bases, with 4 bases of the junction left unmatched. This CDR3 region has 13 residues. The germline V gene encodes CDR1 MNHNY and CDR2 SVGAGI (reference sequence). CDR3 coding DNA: TGTGCCAGCAGTCGTTGGACAGGGGAGACCCAGTACTTC. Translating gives CASSRWTGETQYF.

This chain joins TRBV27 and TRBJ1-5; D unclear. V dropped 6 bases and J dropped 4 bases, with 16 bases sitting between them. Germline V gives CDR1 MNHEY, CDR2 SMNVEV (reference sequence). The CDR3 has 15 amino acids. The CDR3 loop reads CASSPYPQENQPQHF. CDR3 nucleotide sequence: TGTGCCAGCAGCCCCTACCCTCAGGAAAATCAGCCCCAGCATTTT.

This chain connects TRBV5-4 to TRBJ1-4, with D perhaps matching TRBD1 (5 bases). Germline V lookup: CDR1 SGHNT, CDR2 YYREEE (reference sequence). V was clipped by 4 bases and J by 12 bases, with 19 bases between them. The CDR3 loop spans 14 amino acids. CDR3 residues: CASSRDGRPGELFF. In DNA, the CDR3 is TGTGCCAGCAGCCGAGACGGACGCCCGGGGGAACTGTTTTTT.

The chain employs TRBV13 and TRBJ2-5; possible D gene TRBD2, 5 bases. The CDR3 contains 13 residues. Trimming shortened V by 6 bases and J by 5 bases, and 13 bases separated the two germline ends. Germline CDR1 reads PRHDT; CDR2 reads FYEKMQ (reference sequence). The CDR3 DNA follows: TGTGCCAGCAGTACGGGATTGAAGGAGACCCAGTACTTC. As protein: CASSTGLKETQYF.

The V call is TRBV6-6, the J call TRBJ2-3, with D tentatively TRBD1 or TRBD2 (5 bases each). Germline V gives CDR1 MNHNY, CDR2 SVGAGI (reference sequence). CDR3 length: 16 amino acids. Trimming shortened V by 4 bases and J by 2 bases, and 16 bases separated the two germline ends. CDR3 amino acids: CASSSPRDGNTDTQYF. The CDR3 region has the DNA TGTGCCAGCAGTTCGCCCCGGGACGGCAACACAGATACGCAGTATTTT.

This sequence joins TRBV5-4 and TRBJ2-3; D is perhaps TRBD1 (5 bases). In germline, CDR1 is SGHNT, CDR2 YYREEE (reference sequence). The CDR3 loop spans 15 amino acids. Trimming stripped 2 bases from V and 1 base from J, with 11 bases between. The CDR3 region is CASSFRVGGTDTQYF. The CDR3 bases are TGTGCCAGCAGCTTCAGGGTTGGAGGCACAGATACGCAGTATTTT.

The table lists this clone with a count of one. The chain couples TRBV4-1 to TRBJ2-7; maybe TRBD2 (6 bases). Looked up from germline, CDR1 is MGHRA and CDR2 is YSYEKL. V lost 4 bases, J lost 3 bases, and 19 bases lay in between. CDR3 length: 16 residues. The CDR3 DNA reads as TGCGCCAGCAGCCCAAACCCCGGGGGTGCTTACTACGAGCAGTACTTC. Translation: CASSPNPGGAYYEQYF.

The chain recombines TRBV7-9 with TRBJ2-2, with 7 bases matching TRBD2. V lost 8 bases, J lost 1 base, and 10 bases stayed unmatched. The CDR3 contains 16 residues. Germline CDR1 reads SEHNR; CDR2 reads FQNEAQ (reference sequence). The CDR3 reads CASHLRGSGNTGELFF. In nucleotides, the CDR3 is TGTGCCAGCCACCTACGCGGGAGTGGGAACACCGGGGAGCTGTTTTTT.

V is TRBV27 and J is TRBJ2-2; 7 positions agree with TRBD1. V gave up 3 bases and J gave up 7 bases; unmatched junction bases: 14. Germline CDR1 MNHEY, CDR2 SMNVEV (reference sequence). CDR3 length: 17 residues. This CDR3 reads CASSFSNPYRGVGELFF. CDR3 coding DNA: TGTGCCAGCAGTTTTTCAAATCCCTACAGGGGAGTCGGGGAGCTGTTTTTT.